This T cell receptor beta chain was observed in a study of blood T cell repertoires in COVID-19. Study in general: Specimens from acute and convalescent COVID-19 originated in the United States, Italy and Spain. PBMCs, B-cell-depleted T cells, or T cells provided the cDNA or gDNA that made up the material.

Libraries were prepared by immunoSEQ multiplex PCR; TCRdb keeps only in-frame clonotypes and omits some of them. The sample has about 95,000 clones, over 80% seen once. This CDR3 contains 18 residues. CDR1 and CDR2 from the germline V gene are SGHRS and YFSETQ. V lost 4 bases, J lost 1 base, and 10 bases stayed unmatched. The rearrangement links TRBV5-1 to TRBJ2-5; 13 bases are shared with TRBD2. The receptor comes from a woman aged 45-65 years in a cohort sampled during active COVID-19. Sequences were obtained from peripheral blood. The DNA for the CDR3 is TGCGCCAGCAGCCGGGGACTAGCGGGATCTATAACCCAAGAGACCCAGTACTTC. Protein product: CASSRGLAGSITQETQYF.